These 6 T cell receptor beta chains originate from one sample sequenced in a study of blood T cell repertoires in COVID-19 (TCRdb year 2020). Receptor libraries were prepared by the immunoSEQ multiplex PCR assay. TCRdb stores this immuneACCESS table with in-frame sequences only. Part of the clones is absent; in the studies checked, under half of the shortfall reflects unresolved V genes, and no reason is known for the rest. The sample data list more than 60,000 clones, and 90% of these were observed just once. About 17% of the sample is held by the ten biggest clonotypes. Material: peripheral blood. The receptors were gathered from an elderly woman with active or convalescent COVID-19.

This rearrangement joins TRBV5-6 to TRBJ1-2, with 9 bases identical to TRBD1. The V and J ends lost 3 bases and 2 bases, in that order; junction bases with no gene match: 5. Germline CDR1 and CDR2: SGHDT and YYEEEE. This CDR3 spans 15 amino acids. The CDR3 DNA reads TGTGCCAGCAGCTACCGGGACAGGGAGAACTATGGCTACACCTTC. It is translated as CASSYRDRENYGYTF.

The V and J genes are TRBV5-4 and TRBJ1-2; no clear D gene. V was trimmed by 0 bases and J by 8 bases, leaving 11 bases between them. The CDR3 spans 13 residues. Germline V CDR1 and CDR2: SGHNT, YYREEE (reference sequence). In DNA form, the CDR3 reads TGTGCCAGCAGCTTGGTCGGGGTTGAGGGCTACACCTTC. Its translation: CASSLVGVEGYTF.

The V and J genes are TRBV6-5 and TRBJ2-5; 8 bases agree with TRBD2. Trimming took 5 bases from V and 5 from J; bases not matched to a gene: 10. CDR1 MNHEY and CDR2 SVGAGI come from the germline V gene. The CDR3 spans 15 residues. CDR3 protein: CASSTLAGPGETQYF. CDR3 nucleotides: TGTGCCAGCAGTACCTTAGCGGGGCCGGGGGAGACCCAGTACTTC.

This CDR3 reads CASSQEDRGPETQYF. The CDR3 coding sequence is TGTGCCAGCAGCCAAGAGGACAGGGGTCCGGAGACCCAGTACTTC. V gene TRBV3-1 (or the pseudogene TRBV3-2) combines with J gene TRBJ2-5; TRBD1 matches at 9 bases. CDR1 and CDR2 (germline): LGHDT, YNNKEL (reference sequence). The ends lost 0 bases at V and 5 bases at J; junction bases unmatched: 4. The CDR3 extends over 15 amino acids.

This chain connects TRBV7-2 to TRBJ1-2, with TRBD1 as a possible D gene (6 bases). Germline V gives CDR1 SGHTA, CDR2 FQGNSA. Trimming took 1 base from V and 5 from J, leaving 14 bases between them. The CDR3 has 15 amino acids. The CDR3 DNA is TGTGCCAGCAGCTTAGACCCGGCCAGGGGTTATGGCTACACCTTC. Its translation: CASSLDPARGYGYTF.

The J gene is TRBJ1-2, the V gene TRBV28; no firm D call. CDR3 length equals 15 residues. The germline gives CDR1 MDHEN, CDR2 SYDVKM. V shed 6 bases and J shed 4 bases, with 18 bases lying between them. CDR3 sequence reads: CASRPRSLSIYGYTF. DNA of the CDR3: TGTGCCAGCAGGCCCCGTTCACTAAGTATCTATGGCTACACCTTC.